Listed below are T cell receptor beta chains from one sample, sequenced in a study of read filtering for tumor transcriptome and immune sequencing. MiXCR, applied by TCRdb to the reads, yields one record per CDR3 protein. Of about 63,000 distinct CDR3 sequences in the sample, approximately 13% were seen once. The sample was a population of CD138-negative cells sorted from bone marrow. These receptor sequences come from a donor at least 40 years old with multiple myeloma. The CDR3 runs from the conserved cysteine through the conserved F or W. Each record gives: J gene, clone size, V gene, D gene, CDR3 protein, CDR3 DNA. D genes are given only for firm matches. Clone size is stated in some rows and not others, as once, few, many or a class when expanded.

TRBJ2-1	many	TRBV25-1	.	CASSPGSGTSYNEQFF	TGTGCCAGCAGTCCCGGTAGCGGTACCTCCTACAATGAGCAGTTCTTC
TRBJ1-1	many	TRBV12-3/TRBV12-4	.	CASSPQGFTEAFF	TGTGCCAGCAGTCCGCAGGGTTTCACTGAAGCTTTCTTT
TRBJ1-1	many	TRBV7-9	TRBD1	CASSLESGGNTEAFF	TGTGCCAGCAGCTTAGAGTCAGGGGGAAACACTGAAGCTTTCTTT
TRBJ2-5	many	TRBV5-1	.	CASSLQPPSETQYF	TGCGCCAGCAGCTTGCAGCCCCCTTCGGAGACCCAGTACTTC
TRBJ2-1	.	TRBV29-1	.	CSVESGRNEQFF	TGCAGCGTTGAGTCCGGGAGAAATGAGCAGTTCTTC
TRBJ2-7	.	TRBV5-1	.	CASSGEGISYEQYF	TGCGCCAGCAGTGGTGAAGGTATCTCCTACGAGCAGTACTTC
TRBJ2-1	few	TRBV7-9	TRBD2	CASSLARLGLGDYNEQFF	TGTGCCAGCAGCTTAGCGAGGCTGGGACTAGGGGACTACAATGAGCAGTTCTTC
TRBJ1-2	many	TRBV11-2	TRBD1	CASSLGARGTYYGYTF	TGTGCCAGCAGCTTAGGGGCCAGGGGGACCTACTATGGCTACACCTTC
TRBJ2-1	many	TRBV25-1	.	CASSEMAAHNEQFF	TGTGCCAGCAGTGAAATGGCCGCCCACAATGAGCAGTTCTTC
TRBJ2-3	many	TRBV5-1	.	CASSFALMGPDTQYF	TGCGCCAGCAGCTTCGCCCTTATGGGCCCAGATACGCAGTATTTT
TRBJ1-1	many	TRBV9	.	CASSVGAVGGSEAFF	TGTGCCAGCAGCGTAGGGGCCGTAGGAGGGTCTGAAGCTTTCTTT
TRBJ2-1	many	TRBV19	.	CASSIDLVGASAYNEQFF	TGTGCCAGTAGTATAGATCTGGTCGGGGCAAGCGCCTACAATGAGCAGTTCTTC
TRBJ2-3	many	TRBV7-6	TRBD2	CASSILAGGGADTQYF	TGTGCCAGCAGCATACTAGCGGGAGGAGGGGCAGATACGCAGTATTTT
TRBJ1-5	many	TRBV7-9	.	CASSLGRVLEGAGGQPQHF	TGTGCCAGCAGCTTAGGGCGTGTGCTGGAAGGGGCCGGTGGTCAGCCCCAGCATTTT
TRBJ1-1	many	TRBV12-3/TRBV12-4	.	CASSLGLGNTEAFF	TGTGCCAGCAGTTTAGGGCTAGGGAACACTGAAGCTTTCTTT
TRBJ2-3	many	TRBV7-9	.	CASSSGRTDTQYF	TGTGCCAGCAGCTCGGGGCGCACAGATACGCAGTATTTT
TRBJ2-3	.	TRBV12-5	.	CATGLNQGTTGTQYF	TGTGCTACTGGTTTAAACCAGGGTACGACAGGTACGCAGTATTTT
TRBJ1-1	many	TRBV5-5	TRBD1	CASSRDGAQGAFPEAFF	TGTGCCAGCAGCCGGGATGGAGCACAGGGGGCATTCCCTGAAGCTTTCTTT
TRBJ2-7	few	TRBV15	.	CATSRDSSYEQYF	TGTGCCACCAGCAGGGATAGCAGCTACGAGCAGTACTTC
TRBJ1-2	many	TRBV14	.	CASSQVRSGPYTF	TGTGCCAGCAGCCAAGTGCGGTCAGGTCCCTACACCTTC
TRBJ2-1	many	TRBV20-1	TRBD2	CSARAGRERMNEQFF	TGCAGTGCTAGAGCGGGGCGGGAGCGGATGAATGAGCAGTTCTTC
TRBJ2-3	many	TRBV7-8	TRBD2	CASSLVGSGSGPDTQYF	TGTGCCAGCAGCTTAGTAGGTAGCGGGAGTGGGCCAGATACGCAGTATTTT
TRBJ2-5	few	TRBV6-6	TRBD2	CASRTSGETQYF	TGTGCCAGCAGGACTAGCGGCGAGACCCAGTACTTC
TRBJ1-5	few	TRBV6-1	.	CASSDLTGLGPYSNQPQHF	TGTGCCAGCAGTGACCTGACAGGTTTAGGGCCTTATAGCAATCAGCCCCAGCATTTT
TRBJ2-1	.	TRBV29-1	.	CSGKRDTGSYDEQFF	TGCAGCGGGAAGCGCGACACGGGCTCCTACGATGAGCAGTTCTTC
TRBJ1-1	many	TRBV29-1	.	CSVPRTIQNTEAFF	TGCAGTGTTCCGCGTACGATCCAGAACACTGAAGCTTTCTTT